Below, 20 T cell receptor beta chains from the same sample are listed, as sequenced in a study of T cell responses to AZD1222 COVID-19 vaccine. Sequencing was performed with immunoSEQ multiplex PCR; in TCRdb, only in-frame clones are kept and a portion is missing. The profile shows 95,000 to 100,000 clones, roughly 84% of them singletons. The sequencing used peripheral blood, collected on day 0 of AZD1222 vaccination. These receptors were collected from an adult in good health.

This chain links TRBV7-2 with TRBJ1-6; TRBD1 matches 10 bases. The J segment lost 9 bases and the V segment lost 5 bases, leaving 7 bases of the junction unmatched. Germline V gene sequence: CDR1 SGHTA, CDR2 FQGNSA. The CDR3 extends over 15 amino acids. CDR3 amino acids: CASSAGQGGTSPLHF. CDR3 DNA sequence: TGTGCCAGCAGCGCCGGACAGGGGGGGACTTCACCCCTCCACTTT.

The V gene is TRBV15, the J gene TRBJ2-7; D is uncertain. Trimming cost V 3 bases and J 4 bases, with 19 bases left between them. The CDR3 spans 16 residues. The germline V gene encodes CDR1 LNHNV and CDR2 YYDKDF (reference sequence). The CDR3 region has the DNA TGTGCCACCAGCAGCGAATCTCCTGGTATCGCTTACGAGCAGTACTTC. Its translation: CATSSESPGIAYEQYF.

The chain uses TRBV7-9 and TRBJ1-1, with D possibly matching TRBD1 (5 bases). Trimming cost V 1 base and J 1 base, with 7 bases left between them. Germline V lookup: CDR1 SEHNR, CDR2 FQNEAQ (reference sequence). The CDR3 runs 14 residues. The CDR3 DNA sequence: TGTGCCAGCAGCTTAGTAGGGACGAACACTGAAGCTTTCTTT. Its translation: CASSLVGTNTEAFF.

J is TRBJ2-2 and V is TRBV6-1; 8 bases match TRBD2. The CDR3 is 20 amino acids. V lost 2 bases, J lost 1 base, and 15 bases stayed unmatched. Per germline, CDR1 MNHNS and CDR2 SASEGT. The CDR3: CASSELSRLASQRNTGELFF. CDR3 nucleotides: TGTGCCAGCAGTGAACTTTCAAGACTAGCGTCGCAAAGGAACACCGGGGAGCTGTTTTTT.

The rearrangement uses TRBV7-3 and TRBJ2-6; D tentatively fits TRBD1 or TRBD2 (6 bases each). Per germline, CDR1 SGHTA and CDR2 FQGTGA. The V and J ends lost 5 bases and 2 bases respectively, with 13 bases between them. This CDR3 contains 16 residues. This CDR3 is CASSQNGGPGANVLTF. CDR3 DNA: TGTGCCAGCAGCCAAAATGGGGGGCCTGGGGCCAACGTCCTGACTTTC. Filled out from reference TRBV7-3 and TRBJ2-6, the complete variable domain reads GAGVSQTPSNKVTEKGKYVELRCDPISGHTALYWYRQSLGQGPEFLIYFQGTGAADDSGLPNDRFFAVRPEGSVSTLKIQRTERGDSAVYLCASSQNGGPGANVLTFGAGSRLTVL.

The rearrangement uses TRBV6-6 and TRBJ2-7, with D perhaps TRBD1 (5 bases). Germline loops: CDR1 MNHNY, CDR2 SVGAGI (reference sequence). Trimming took off 0 bases at V and 1 base at J, with 10 bases between the two ends. CDR3 size: 15 residues. CDR3 bases: TGTGCCAGCAGTTACTCGTGGCAGGGTTCCTACGAGCAGTACTTC. It specifies CASSYSWQGSYEQYF.

The V call is TRBV11-3, the J call TRBJ2-3; 9 nucleotides agree with TRBD2. Germline CDR1 is SGHNT and CDR2 is YENEEA. The CDR3 is 15 residues long. V was pared by 4 bases and J by 8 bases, with 10 bases of the junction left unmatched. The CDR3: CASSSSGTSSGTQYF. The CDR3 nucleotides read TGTGCCAGCAGCTCCTCCGGGACTAGCTCGGGTACGCAGTATTTT.

The rearrangement joins TRBV10-3 to TRBJ1-1; 7 bases map to TRBD1. The V segment lost 3 bases and the J segment 1 base; nucleotides outside the gene matches: 5. Germline V gene data show CDR1 as ENHRY and CDR2 as SYGVKD. There are 15 residues in the CDR3. Here the CDR3 DNA reads TGTGCCATCAGTGACCCGGGACAGAAGAACACTGAAGCTTTCTTT. Amino acid sequence: CAISDPGQKNTEAFF.

The gene calls are TRBV29-1 and TRBJ1-2; D uncertain. In germline, CDR1 is SQVTM, CDR2 ANQGSEA. The CDR3 is 12 residues long. With 7 bases removed from V and 8 bases from J, the gap between germline ends came to 17 bases. The CDR3 DNA follows: TGCAGCGCTCGTCTGGGTTCAGGCGGCTACACCTTC. It yields the protein CSARLGSGGYTF.

This chain links TRBV7-2 with TRBJ1-6; D gene unclear. V lost 3 bases and J lost 4, with 10 bases in between. The CDR3 has 15 residues. CDR1 SGHTA and CDR2 FQGNSA come from the germline V gene. CDR3 residues: CASSFSGDYNSPLHF. The CDR3 DNA sequence: TGTGCCAGCAGCTTTAGTGGGGATTATAATTCACCCCTCCACTTT.

This chain uses TRBV30 with TRBJ2-2; 10 bases align to TRBD2. CDR1 and CDR2 from the germline V gene are GTSNPN and SVGIG (reference sequence). The junction had 3 bases not matched to a gene; V was cut back by 4 bases and J by 4 bases. The CDR3 length is 14 residues. CDR3 loop: CAWKGLAFTGELFF. The CDR3 region has the DNA TGTGCCTGGAAGGGACTAGCGTTCACCGGGGAGCTGTTTTTT.

The rearrangement uses TRBV21-1 and TRBJ2-5; the D segment call TRBD1 is taken from the table without a DNA check. TRBV21-1 is deemed a pseudogene. The CDR3 is 18 residues long. In nucleotides, the CDR3 is TGTGCCAGCAGCAAAGGGAGGTTCGGCCAGGACAGCCAAGAGACCCAGTACTTC. It specifies CASSKGRFGQDSQETQYF.

V and J are TRBV9 and TRBJ1-5; 8 nucleotides agree with TRBD1. Germline loops: CDR1 SGDLS, CDR2 YYNGEE. The CDR3 is 15 residues long. The V and J ends lost 5 bases and 4 bases, in that order; junction bases with no gene match: 8. Here the CDR3 DNA reads TGTGCCAGCAGTTCGACAGGGGCCTCGAATCAGCCCCAGCATTTT. Translation gives CASSSTGASNQPQHF.

This chain links TRBV5-1 with TRBJ2-7; TRBD1 matches at 8 bases. Germline V CDR1 and CDR2: SGHRS, YFSETQ. The J segment lost 2 bases and the V segment lost 2 bases, leaving 3 bases of the junction unmatched. CDR3 length: 14 amino acids. The chain's CDR3 is CASSFDRGAYEQYF. DNA of the CDR3: TGCGCCAGCAGCTTCGACAGGGGTGCCTACGAGCAGTACTTC.

Within the sample, this clone is medium-sized (0.01 to 0.1%). The chain couples TRBV5-1 to TRBJ1-1; weak D call: TRBD1 (6 bases). The V end lost 3 bases, the J end lost 3 bases, and 18 bases lay between the germline ends. Germline V lookup: CDR1 SGHRS, CDR2 YFSETQ. The CDR3 runs to 16 residues. CDR3 nucleotide sequence: TGCGCCAGCAGCTCAACAGGGAGCCGAGGGTACACTGAAGCTTTCTTT. It yields the protein CASSSTGSRGYTEAFF.

The gene calls are TRBV24-1 and TRBJ1-1, with D perhaps matching TRBD1 (5 bases). The CDR3 totals 13 residues. With 12 bases removed from V and 2 bases from J, the gap between germline ends came to 15 bases. Germline V lookup: CDR1 KGHDR, CDR2 SFDVKD. The CDR3 loop is CAADSSRNTEAFF. The CDR3 nucleotides are TGTGCCGCTGACAGCTCGAGAAACACTGAAGCTTTCTTT.

V usage is TRBV14 and J usage is TRBJ2-3; maybe TRBD2 (6 bases). Germline V gene data show CDR1 as SGHDN and CDR2 as FVKESK. The V gene lost 3 bases and the J gene lost 4 bases, with 17 bases spanning the gap. The CDR3 has 16 amino acids. CDR3 bases: TGTGCCAGCAGCCATCCCCTCGCGGGGCGGTCAGATACGCAGTATTTT. Protein sequence: CASSHPLAGRSDTQYF.

The V call is TRBV10-3, the J call TRBJ2-2, with D perhaps TRBD2 (6 bases). Trimming shortened V by 0 bases and J by 3 bases, and 14 bases separated the two germline ends. CDR3 size: 17 residues. The germline V gene encodes CDR1 ENHRY and CDR2 SYGVKD. The CDR3 nucleotides are TGTGCCATCAGTGAGTCGATGCGCAGGGACTACACCGGGGAGCTGTTTTTT. It yields the protein CAISESMRRDYTGELFF.

Of note for this clone: Other DNA sequences in this sample translate to the same CDR3. The gene calls are TRBV30 and TRBJ2-5; D ambiguous. The ends were cut back, 0 bases at V and 2 bases at J, with 7 bases in the middle. CDR3 length: 13 amino acids. Germline V CDR1 and CDR2: GTSNPN, SVGIG (reference sequence). CDR3 sequence: CAWSVGGQETQYF. CDR3 in DNA: TGTGCCTGGAGTGTGGGTGGACAAGAGACCCAGTACTTC.

This clone turned up a few times. V usage is TRBV19 and J usage is TRBJ2-7; TRBD1 agrees at 7 bases. Trimming took 4 bases from V and 3 from J; bases not matched to a gene: 3. The CDR3 is made up of 13 amino acids. Germline CDR1 is LNHDA and CDR2 is SQIVND (reference sequence). The DNA of the CDR3 is TGTGCCAGTAGTAGAAACAGGGGCTACGAGCAGTACTTC. Translated, it gives CASSRNRGYEQYF.